Judged by abundance, the clone carrying this TCR beta chain is large (0.1 to 1%). Its antigen remains unknown. This sample is drawn from a study of regulatory dendritic cells for organ transplantation. Study-level results: Memory CD8+ T cells were the most oligoclonal; naive cells were highly diverse. Between individuals, the alloreactive memory CD8+ T cell pool differed considerably.

The CDR3 runs 16 residues. The J segment lost 2 bases and the V segment lost 0 bases, leaving 2 bases of the junction unmatched. Germline V gene sequence: CDR1 MNHEY, CDR2 SVGAGI. CFSE-labeled sorted T cells met regulatory or mature dendritic cells for 5 days. CD4+ or CD8+ T cells were sorted as naive CD45RA+ or memory CD45RO+. Method: immunoSEQ multiplex PCR; TCRdb's copy keeps in-frame clones and lacks some. The sample gives some 10,000 clones, 75% of which show up once; roughly 2.6% is in the top ten. The sample taken for sequencing was memory CD4+ T cells from blood cultured with regulatory dendritic cells. The subset here: CD45RO+ memory T cells. The sequence was obtained from a human donor in good health. The chain is built from TRBV6-5 and TRBJ2-5, with 11 nucleotides matching TRBD2. The CDR3 sequence is CASSYSTSGGQETQYF. CDR3 nucleotide sequence: TGTGCCAGCAGTTACTCAACTAGCGGGGGACAAGAGACCCAGTACTTC.